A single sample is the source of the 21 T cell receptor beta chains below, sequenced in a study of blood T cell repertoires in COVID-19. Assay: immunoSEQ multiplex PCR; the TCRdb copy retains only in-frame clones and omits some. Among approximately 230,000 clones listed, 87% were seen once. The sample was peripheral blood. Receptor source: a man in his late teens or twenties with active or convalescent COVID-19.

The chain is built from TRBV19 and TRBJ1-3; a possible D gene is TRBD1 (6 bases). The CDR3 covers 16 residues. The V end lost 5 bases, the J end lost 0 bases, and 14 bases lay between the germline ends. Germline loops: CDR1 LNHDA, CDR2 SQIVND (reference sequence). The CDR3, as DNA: TGTGCCAGTAGTGTTTCAACAGGGAACTCTGGAAACACCATATATTTT. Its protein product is CASSVSTGNSGNTIYF. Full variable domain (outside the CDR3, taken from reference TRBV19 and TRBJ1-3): DGGITQSPKYLFRKEGQNVTLSCEQNLNHDAMYWYRQDPGQGLRLIYYSQIVNDFQKGDIAEGYSVSREKKESFPLTVTSAQKNPTAFYLCASSVSTGNSGNTIYFGEGSWLTVV.

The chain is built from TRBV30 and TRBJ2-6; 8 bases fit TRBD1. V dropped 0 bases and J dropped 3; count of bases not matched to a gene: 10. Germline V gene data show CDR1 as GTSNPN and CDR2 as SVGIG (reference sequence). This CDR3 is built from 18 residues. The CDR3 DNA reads TGTGCCTGGAGTGTACGGGGGACAGGACTTGGTGGGGCCAACGTCCTGACTTTC. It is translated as CAWSVRGTGLGGANVLTF.

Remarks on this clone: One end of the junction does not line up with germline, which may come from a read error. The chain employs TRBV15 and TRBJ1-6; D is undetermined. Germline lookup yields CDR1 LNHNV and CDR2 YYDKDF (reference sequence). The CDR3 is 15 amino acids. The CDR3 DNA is TGTGCCACCAGCAGTACCTGGCAGAATAATTCACCCCTCTACTTT. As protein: CATSSTWQNNSPLYF.

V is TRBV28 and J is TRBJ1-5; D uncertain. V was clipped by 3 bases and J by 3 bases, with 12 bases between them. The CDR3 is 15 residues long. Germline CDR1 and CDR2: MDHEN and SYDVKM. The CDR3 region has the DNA TGTGCCAGCAGTTTGGCCGGGAGTGACAATCAGCCCCAGCATTTT. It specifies CASSLAGSDNQPQHF.

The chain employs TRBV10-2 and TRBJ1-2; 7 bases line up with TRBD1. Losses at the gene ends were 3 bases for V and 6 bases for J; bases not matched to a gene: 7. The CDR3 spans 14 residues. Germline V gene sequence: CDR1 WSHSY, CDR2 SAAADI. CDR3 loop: CASSEKGGADGYTF. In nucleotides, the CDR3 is TGCGCCAGCAGTGAAAAAGGGGGCGCGGATGGCTACACCTTC.

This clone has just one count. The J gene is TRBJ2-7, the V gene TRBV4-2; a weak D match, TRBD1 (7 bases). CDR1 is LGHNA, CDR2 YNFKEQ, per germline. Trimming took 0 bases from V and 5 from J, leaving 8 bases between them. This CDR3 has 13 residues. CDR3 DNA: TGTGCCAGCAGCCAAGACAGGGGGGACGAGCAGTACTTC. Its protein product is CASSQDRGDEQYF.

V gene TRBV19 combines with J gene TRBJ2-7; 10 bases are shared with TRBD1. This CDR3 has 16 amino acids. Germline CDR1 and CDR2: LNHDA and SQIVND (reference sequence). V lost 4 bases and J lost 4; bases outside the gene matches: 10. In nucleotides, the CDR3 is TGTGCCAGTAGTACACGGACAGGGGGTTTCCCTTACGAGCAGTACTTC. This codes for CASSTRTGGFPYEQYF.

CDR3 loop: CASSLGGLSYEQYF. The CDR3 region has the DNA TGCGCCAGCAGCTTGGGAGGGCTCTCCTACGAGCAGTACTTC. The chain couples TRBV5-1 to TRBJ2-7; TRBD2 is a possible D gene (5 bases). The V and J ends lost 0 bases and 0 bases respectively, with 7 bases between them. The CDR3 has 14 residues. Per germline, CDR1 SGHRS and CDR2 YFSETQ.

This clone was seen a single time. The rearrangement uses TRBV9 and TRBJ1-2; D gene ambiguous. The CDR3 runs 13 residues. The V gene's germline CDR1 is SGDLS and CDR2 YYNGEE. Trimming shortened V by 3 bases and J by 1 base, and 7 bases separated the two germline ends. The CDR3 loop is CASSETFNYGYTF. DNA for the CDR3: TGTGCCAGCAGCGAGACTTTTAACTATGGCTACACCTTC. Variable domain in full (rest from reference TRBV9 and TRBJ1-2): DSGVTQTPKHLITATGQRVTLRCSPRSGDLSVYWYQQSLDQGLQFLIQYYNGEERAKGNILERFSAQQFPDLHSELNLSSLELGDSALYFCASSETFNYGYTFGSGTRLTVV.

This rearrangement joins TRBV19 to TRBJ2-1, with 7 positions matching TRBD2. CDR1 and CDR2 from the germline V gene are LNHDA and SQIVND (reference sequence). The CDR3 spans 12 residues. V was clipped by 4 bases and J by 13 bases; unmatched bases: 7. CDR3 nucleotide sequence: TGTGCCAGTAGTAGCCTGGCGGGAGCCCAGTTCTTC. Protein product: CASSSLAGAQFF.

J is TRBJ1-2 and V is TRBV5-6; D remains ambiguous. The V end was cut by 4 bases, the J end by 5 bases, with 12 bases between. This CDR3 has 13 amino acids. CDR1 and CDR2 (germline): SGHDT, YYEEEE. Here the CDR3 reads CASSPQALYGYTF. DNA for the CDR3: TGTGCCAGCAGCCCTCAGGCCCTGTATGGCTACACCTTC.

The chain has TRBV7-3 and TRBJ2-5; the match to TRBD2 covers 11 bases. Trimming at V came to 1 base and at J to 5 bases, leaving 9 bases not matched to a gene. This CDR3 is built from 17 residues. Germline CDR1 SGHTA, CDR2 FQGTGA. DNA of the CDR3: TGTGCCAGCAGCTTAAGGGGGACTAGCGGCCCCATGGAGACCCAGTACTTC. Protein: CASSLRGTSGPMETQYF.

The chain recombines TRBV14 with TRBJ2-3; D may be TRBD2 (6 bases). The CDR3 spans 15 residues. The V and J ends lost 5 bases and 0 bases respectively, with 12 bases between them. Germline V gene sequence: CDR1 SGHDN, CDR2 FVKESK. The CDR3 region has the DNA TGTGCCAGCAGCGTAGCCGGGACTAGCACAGATACGCAGTATTTT. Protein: CASSVAGTSTDTQYF.

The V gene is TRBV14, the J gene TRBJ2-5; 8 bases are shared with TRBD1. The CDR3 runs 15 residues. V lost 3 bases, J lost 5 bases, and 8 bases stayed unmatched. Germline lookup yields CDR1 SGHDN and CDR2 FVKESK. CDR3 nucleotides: TGTGCCAGCAGCCACCTACAGGGGGTGGGGGAGACCCAGTACTTC. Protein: CASSHLQGVGETQYF.

The CDR3 spells CAIQPGQGTYEQYF. The DNA for the CDR3 is TGTGCCATCCAGCCGGGACAGGGGACCTACGAGCAGTACTTC. V usage is TRBV10-3 and J usage is TRBJ2-7, with TRBD1 matching over 10 bases. Germline CDR1 is ENHRY and CDR2 is SYGVKD. The V segment lost 8 bases and the J segment 2 bases; nucleotides outside the gene matches: 6. The CDR3 totals 14 residues.

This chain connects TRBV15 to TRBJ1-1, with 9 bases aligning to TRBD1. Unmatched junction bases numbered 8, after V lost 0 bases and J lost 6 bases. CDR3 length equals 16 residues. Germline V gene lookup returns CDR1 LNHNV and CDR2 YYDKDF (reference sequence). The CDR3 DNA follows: TGTGCCACCAGCAGAGATAGTGGGACAGGGCGGGCTGAAGCTTTCTTT. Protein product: CATSRDSGTGRAEAFF.

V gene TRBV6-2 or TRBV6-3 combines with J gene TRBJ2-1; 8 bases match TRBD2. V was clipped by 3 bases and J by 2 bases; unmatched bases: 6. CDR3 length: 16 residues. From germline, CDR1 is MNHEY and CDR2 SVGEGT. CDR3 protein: CASSYLREVTYNEQFF. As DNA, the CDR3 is TGTGCCAGCAGTTATTTGCGGGAGGTTACCTACAATGAGCAGTTCTTC.

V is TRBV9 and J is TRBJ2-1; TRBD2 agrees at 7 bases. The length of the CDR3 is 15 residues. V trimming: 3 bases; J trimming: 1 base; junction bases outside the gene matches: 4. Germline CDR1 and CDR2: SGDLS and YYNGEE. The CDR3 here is CASSEDSGSYNEQFF. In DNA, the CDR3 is TGTGCCAGCAGCGAGGATAGCGGGTCCTACAATGAGCAGTTCTTC.

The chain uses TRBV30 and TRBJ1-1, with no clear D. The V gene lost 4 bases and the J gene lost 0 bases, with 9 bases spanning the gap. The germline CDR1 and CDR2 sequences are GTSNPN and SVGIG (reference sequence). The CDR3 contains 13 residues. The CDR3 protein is CAWNKNLNTEAFF. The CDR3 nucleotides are TGTGCCTGGAATAAGAACTTGAACACTGAAGCTTTCTTT.

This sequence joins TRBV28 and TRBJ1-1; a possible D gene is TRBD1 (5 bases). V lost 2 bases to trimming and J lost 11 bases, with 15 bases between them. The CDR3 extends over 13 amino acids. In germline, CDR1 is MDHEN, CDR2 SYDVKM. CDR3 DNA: TGTGCCAGCAGTTTAGTACACTCCGGGGGGGCTTTCTTT. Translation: CASSLVHSGGAFF.

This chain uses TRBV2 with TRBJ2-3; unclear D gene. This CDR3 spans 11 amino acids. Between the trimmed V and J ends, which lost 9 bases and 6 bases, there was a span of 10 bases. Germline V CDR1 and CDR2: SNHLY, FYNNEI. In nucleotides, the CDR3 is TGTGCCAGTGGCCGATCGGATACGCAGTATTTT. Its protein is CASGRSDTQYF.